This TCR beta chain derives from a study of spatial heterogeneity in lung cancer. Whole-study context: Where present, follow-up PBMC were sequenced a median of around 2 years after resection.

CDR1 and CDR2 (germline): LNHNV, YYDKDF (reference sequence). The CDR3 spans 16 residues. The V and J ends lost 0 bases and 3 bases, in that order; junction bases with no gene match: 6. This clonotype was seen a handful of times. The antigen is undetermined. Each CDR3 protein gets one entry after TCRdb re-called the 5' RACE reads with MiXCR. The profile covers under 150,000 distinct CDR3 sequences, with over 9% appearing a single time and 15% to 20% taken by the ten largest. Time point meaning: blood at routine non-recurrence follow-up after resection. From tumor, nontumor lung or frozen PBMC, whole RNA was taken unsorted for sequencing. General study findings and limits: Follow-up blood showed ubiquitous expanded tumor TCRs less than blood at resection did.

The chain uses TRBV15 and TRBJ2-7, with 9 bases that match TRBD1. The source was PBMCs, collected at follow-up. This TCR was sampled from a male donor with early-stage non-small cell lung cancer. CDR3 nucleotides: TGTGCCACCAGCAGAGATGCTCCGGGACAGGGCTACGAGCAGTACTTC. Encoded protein: CATSRDAPGQGYEQYF. The variable domain in full, completed from reference TRBV15 and TRBJ2-7, reads DAMVIQNPRYQVTQFGKPVTLSCSQTLNHNVMYWYQQKSSQAPKLLFHYYDKDFNNEADTPDNFQSRRPNTSFCFLDIRSPGLGDTAMYLCATSRDAPGQGYEQYFGPGTRLTVT.